One sample yielded the 14 T cell receptor beta chains listed below, sequenced in a study of CD8 T cells in ankylosing spondylitis. TCRdb recomputed calls from the 5' RACE reads with MiXCR, one row per CDR3 protein. The sample records around 140,000 distinct CDR3 sequences, about an eighth being singletons. What was sequenced was blood, either unsorted or a sorted T cell fraction (not recorded which). These receptors all stem from a female donor with ankylosing spondylitis or in good health (not recorded which).

In its sample, this clonotype was seen many times. V usage is TRBV20-1 and J usage is TRBJ1-4, with D uncertain. The CDR3 is made up of 12 amino acids. Trimming pared 3 bases from V and 4 bases from J, leaving 6 bases between. Germline assignment: CDR1 DFQATT and CDR2 SNEGSKA (reference sequence). This CDR3 reads CSARESNEKLFF. Here the CDR3 DNA reads TGCAGTGCTAGGGAAAGTAATGAAAAACTGTTTTTT.

This clonotype was recorded at least ten times. The chain couples TRBV5-1 to TRBJ1-6, with 7 bases lining up with TRBD1. The CDR3 is 16 residues long. After removal of 4 bases from V and 5 bases from J, the junction contained 9 bases not matched to a gene. Germline V lookup: CDR1 SGHRS, CDR2 YFSETQ. The CDR3 is CASSGGGGANNSPLHF. The CDR3 DNA sequence: TGCGCCAGCAGCGGTGGAGGGGGCGCGAATAATTCACCCCTCCACTTT.

This clonotype appeared many times. This chain's CDR3 is CASSKTGYEQYF. The CDR3 DNA reads TGTGCCAGCAGCAAAACAGGCTACGAGCAGTACTTC. The rearrangement joins TRBV7-9 to TRBJ2-7, with D perhaps matching TRBD1 (5 bases). Germline V lookup: CDR1 SEHNR, CDR2 FQNEAQ (reference sequence). Trimming cost V 5 bases and J 3 bases, with 8 bases left between them. The CDR3 length is 12 residues.

This clonotype has at least ten counts. The rearrangement joins TRBV30 to TRBJ2-2; tentative D call: TRBD2 (5 bases). The CDR3 length is 15 residues. The germline V gene has CDR1 GTSNPN and CDR2 SVGIG (reference sequence). With 1 base removed from V and 1 base from J, the gap between germline ends came to 10 bases. CDR3 residues: CAWSGASQNTGELFF. The CDR3 coding sequence is TGTGCCTGGAGTGGCGCTAGCCAGAACACCGGGGAGCTGTTTTTT.

V gene TRBV5-1 combines with J gene TRBJ2-2; weak D call: TRBD1 (6 bases). Trimming took off 2 bases at V and 0 bases at J, with 11 bases between the two ends. Germline V gives CDR1 SGHRS, CDR2 YFSETQ. CDR3 length equals 16 residues. The CDR3 loop is CASSLYGTTNTGELFF. CDR3 DNA: TGCGCCAGCAGCTTATACGGGACAACGAACACCGGGGAGCTGTTTTTT.

In its sample, this clonotype was seen many times. V usage is TRBV27 and J usage is TRBJ1-5; 10 positions match TRBD1. Germline CDR1 is MNHEY and CDR2 is SMNVEV (reference sequence). V trimming: 6 bases; J trimming: 7 bases; junction bases outside the gene matches: 12. This CDR3 has 16 residues. The CDR3 region is CASRTSGTGVRQPQHF. The CDR3 DNA follows: TGTGCCAGCAGGACGTCCGGGACAGGGGTTCGGCAGCCCCAGCATTTT.

The sample holds many counts of this clonotype. V and J are TRBV4-2 and TRBJ1-4; the D is unclear. CDR1 and CDR2 from the germline V gene are LGHNA and YNFKEQ. The CDR3 sequence is 18 residues long. Trimming took off 0 bases at V and 0 bases at J, with 14 bases between the two ends. CDR3 region: CASSQDRADVSTNEKLFF. The CDR3 DNA sequence: TGTGCCAGCAGCCAAGATCGGGCAGACGTCTCAACTAATGAAAAACTGTTTTTT.

This clonotype was recorded at least ten times. V gene TRBV5-1 combines with J gene TRBJ2-1; no definite D call. CDR1 SGHRS and CDR2 YFSETQ come from the germline V gene. Trimming cost V 4 bases and J 5 bases, with 4 bases left between them. The CDR3 has 11 amino acids. CDR3 DNA: TGCGCCAGCAGCACCGACAATGAGCAGTTCTTC. Translation gives CASSTDNEQFF.

This clonotype was counted many times. The V gene is TRBV18, the J gene TRBJ1-2; 9 bases are shared with TRBD1. The CDR3 spans 14 residues. Per germline, CDR1 KGHSH and CDR2 LQKENI. The J segment lost 5 bases and the V segment lost 6 bases, leaving 7 bases of the junction unmatched. CDR3: CASSQDRGVYGYTF. The DNA of the CDR3 is TGTGCCAGCTCTCAAGACAGGGGGGTATATGGCTACACCTTC.

This clonotype has more than one count but fewer than ten. A single base separates this from a much larger clone, so it may be a read error. This chain links TRBV5-1 with TRBJ1-5, with TRBD1 as a possible D gene (5 bases). Looked up from germline, CDR1 is SGHRS and CDR2 is YFSETQ. This CDR3 is 15 amino acids long. The CDR3 region has the DNA TGCGTCAGCAGCTTGGGACCGTTAGGAGGGGAGCCCCAGCATTTT. It specifies CVSSLGPLGGEPQHF.

This clonotype was seen repeatedly, ten times or more. The chain uses TRBV5-1 and TRBJ2-4; D perhaps matches TRBD1 (6 bases). Germline V gene data show CDR1 as SGHRS and CDR2 as YFSETQ. Deletions cut 4 bases from V and 14 bases from J, with 25 bases between. The CDR3 contains 15 residues. The CDR3: CASSPLGSTGRRKYF. CDR3 sequence (DNA): TGCGCCAGCAGCCCCCTTGGTTCGACAGGAAGGAGAAAGTACTTC.

At least ten counts were recorded for this clonotype. The rearrangement joins TRBV15 to TRBJ2-1; D gene uncertain. Germline V lookup: CDR1 LNHNV, CDR2 YYDKDF (reference sequence). Deletions cut 0 bases from V and 7 bases from J, with 4 bases between. This CDR3 comprises 12 residues. The DNA for the CDR3 is TGTGCCACCAGCAGAGAGAGGAATGAGCAGTTCTTC. As protein: CATSRERNEQFF.

The sample holds many counts of this clonotype. This chain links TRBV10-3 with TRBJ1-3; D is undetermined. In germline, CDR1 is ENHRY, CDR2 SYGVKD. Trimming took 0 bases from V and 3 from J, leaving 12 bases between them. This CDR3 has 16 amino acids. The CDR3 spells CAISESGWGSGNTIYF. CDR3 bases: TGTGCCATCAGTGAGTCGGGATGGGGAAGTGGAAACACCATATATTTT.

This chain joins TRBV11-3 and TRBJ2-7, with 7 bases matching TRBD1. This CDR3 comprises 12 residues. Per the germline V gene, CDR1 is SGHNT and CDR2 is YENEEA. V lost 4 bases and J lost 7; bases outside the gene matches: 4. The CDR3 DNA reads TGTGCCAGCAGCTGGACAGGACAAGAGCAGTACTTC. Translating it yields CASSWTGQEQYF.